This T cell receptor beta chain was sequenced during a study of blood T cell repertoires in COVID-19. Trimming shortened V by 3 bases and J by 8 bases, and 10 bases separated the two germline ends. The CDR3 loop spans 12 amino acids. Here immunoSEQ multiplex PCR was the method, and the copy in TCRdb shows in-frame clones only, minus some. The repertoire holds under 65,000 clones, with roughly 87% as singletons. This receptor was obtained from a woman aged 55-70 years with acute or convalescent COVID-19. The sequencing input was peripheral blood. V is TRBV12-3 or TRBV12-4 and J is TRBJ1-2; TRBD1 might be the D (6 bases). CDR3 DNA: TGTGCCAGCAGTTTCTCCAGGGGAGGCTACACCTTC. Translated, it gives CASSFSRGGYTF.